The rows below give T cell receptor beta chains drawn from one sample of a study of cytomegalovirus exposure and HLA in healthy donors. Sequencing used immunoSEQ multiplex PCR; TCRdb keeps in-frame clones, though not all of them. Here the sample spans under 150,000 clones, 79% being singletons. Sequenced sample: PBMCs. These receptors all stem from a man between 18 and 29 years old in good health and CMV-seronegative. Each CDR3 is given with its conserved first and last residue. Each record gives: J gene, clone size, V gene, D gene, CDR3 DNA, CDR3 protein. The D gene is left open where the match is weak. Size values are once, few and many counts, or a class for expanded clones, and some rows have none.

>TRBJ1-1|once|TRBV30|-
TGTGCCTGGAATCGGGGAGGGTGGGCTGAAGCTTTCTTT
CAWNRGGWAEAFF
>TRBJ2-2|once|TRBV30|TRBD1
TGTGCGGGACAGGGACACACCGGGGAGCTGTTTTTT
CAGQGHTGELFF
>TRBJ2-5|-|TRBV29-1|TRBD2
TGCAGCGTTGCCGAGCGGGAGGGGGTAAAGACCCAGTACTTC
CSVAEREGVKTQYF
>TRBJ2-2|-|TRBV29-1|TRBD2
TGCAGCGTTGGCGGGAGGGCCGGCGGGGAGCTGTTTTTT
CSVGGRAGGELFF
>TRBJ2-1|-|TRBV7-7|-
TGTGCTAGCAGCTTAGCTCCTGGACACAACGATGAGCAGTTCTTC
CASSLAPGHNDEQFF
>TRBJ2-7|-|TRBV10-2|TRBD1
TGCGCCAGCAGCCGGGACAGCTCCTACGAGCAGTACTTC
CASSRDSSYEQYF
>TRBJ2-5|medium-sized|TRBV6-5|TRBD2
TGTGCCAGCAGTTATGAGCGGGAGATGATGGAGACCCAGTACTTC
CASSYEREMMETQYF
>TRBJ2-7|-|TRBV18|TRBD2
TGTGCCAGCTCACCACGTCGGACTAGCGGGAACTACGAGCAGTACTTC
CASSPRRTSGNYEQYF
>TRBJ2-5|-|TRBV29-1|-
TGCAGCGTTGAAGAAGTCAGGGGGACCCAGTACTTC
CSVEEVRGTQYF
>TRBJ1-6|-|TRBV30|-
TGTGCCTGGAGTTTGACCGACGGGGGAAATTCACCCCTCCACTTT
CAWSLTDGGNSPLHF
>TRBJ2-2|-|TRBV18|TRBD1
TGTGCCAGCAGGGACAGGGATAACACCGGGGAGCTGTTTTTT
CASRDRDNTGELFF
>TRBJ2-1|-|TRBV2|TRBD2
TGTGCCAGCAGGACTAGCGGGAGCAATGAGCAGTTCTTC
CASRTSGSNEQFF
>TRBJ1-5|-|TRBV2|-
TGTGCCAGCAGCCCGCTAGGTTCGGCCAATCAGCCCCAGCATTTT
CASSPLGSANQPQHF
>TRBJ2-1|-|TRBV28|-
TGTGCCAGCAGTTTGATGACAGCTGAGCAGTTCTTC
CASSLMTAEQFF
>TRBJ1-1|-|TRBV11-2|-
TGTGCCAGCAGCTCGGGGGGACCAGGGACTGAAGCTTTCTTT
CASSSGGPGTEAFF
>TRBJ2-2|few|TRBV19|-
TGTGCCAGTAGTATAGGCAGGGGTGTCGGGGAGCTGTTTTTT
CASSIGRGVGELFF
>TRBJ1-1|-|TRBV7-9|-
TGTGCCAGCAGCCCGGGAGCCCTGAACACTGAAGCTTTCTTT
CASSPGALNTEAFF
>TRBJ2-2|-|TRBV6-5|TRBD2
TGTGCCAGCAGTTACGAGGGCGGGGGGTTCCGGGAGCTGTTTTTT
CASSYEGGGFRELFF
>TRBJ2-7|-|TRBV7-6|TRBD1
TGTGCCAGCAGCTTTGGACAGGGGGCTTCCTACGAGCAGTACTTC
CASSFGQGASYEQYF
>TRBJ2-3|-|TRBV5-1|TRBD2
TGCGCCAGCAGCCCGGGACTAGGCACAGATACGCAGTATTTT
CASSPGLGTDTQYF
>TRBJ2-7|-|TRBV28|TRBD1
TGTGCCAGCAGGGGGCCGACAGGGACCTACGAGCAGTACTTC
CASRGPTGTYEQYF
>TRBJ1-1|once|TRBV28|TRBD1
TGTGCCAGCACCCCGGGACAGGGAAGCACTGAAGCTTTCTTT
CASTPGQGSTEAFF
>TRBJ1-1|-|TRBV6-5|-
TGTGCCAGCAGTTACGGCAGACAGCTACGTGAAGCTTTCTTT
CASSYGRQLREAFF
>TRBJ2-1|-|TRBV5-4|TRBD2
TGTGCCAGCACCTCGACTAGCGGGAGTCGGAATGAGCAGTTCTTC
CASTSTSGSRNEQFF
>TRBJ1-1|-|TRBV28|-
TGTGCCAGCAGTTTAGTACAGATGAACACTGAAGCTTTCTTT
CASSLVQMNTEAFF
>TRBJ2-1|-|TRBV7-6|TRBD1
TGTGCCAGCAGCTTAGCGCCCCTGACAGGGGGACATGGCAATGAGCAGTTCTTC
CASSLAPLTGGHGNEQFF
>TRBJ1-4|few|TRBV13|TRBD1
TGTGCCAGCAGCCTCCGCGACAGGGGCCCCGCAACTAATGAAAAACTGTTTTTT
CASSLRDRGPATNEKLFF
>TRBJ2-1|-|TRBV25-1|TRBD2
TGTGCCAGCAGTGGGAATAGCGGGAGCAATGAGCAGTTCTTC
CASSGNSGSNEQFF
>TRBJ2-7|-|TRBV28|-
TGTGCCAGCAGATCCCCCGGCGCGGGTGTCGACGAGCAGTACTTC
CASRSPGAGVDEQYF
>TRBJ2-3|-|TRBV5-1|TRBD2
TGCGCCAGCAGCCGGACTAGCGGCACAGATACGCAGTATTTT
CASSRTSGTDTQYF
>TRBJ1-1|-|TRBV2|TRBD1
TGTGCCAGCAGTGTACATCAGGGGGCGGATACTGAAGCTTTCTTT
CASSVHQGADTEAFF
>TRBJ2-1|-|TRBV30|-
TGTGCCTGGGGAGACAGGCATGAGCAGTTCTTC
CAWGDRHEQFF
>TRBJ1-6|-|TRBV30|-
TGTGCCTGGACGGGGTCGGAGGGTTCACCCCTCCACTTT
CAWTGSEGSPLHF
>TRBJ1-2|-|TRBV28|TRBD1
TGTGCCACCCACAGGGGAAACCCCCAATTTAACTATGGCTACACCTTC
CATHRGNPQFNYGYTF
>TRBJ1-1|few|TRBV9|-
TGTGCCAGCAGCGTAGTGGATACAGGGTGTGAAGCTTTCTTT
CASSVVDTGCEAFF
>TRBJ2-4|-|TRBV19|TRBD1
TGTGCCAGTATGCTAACCGGGACAGGGCTCCAAAACATTCAGTACTTC
CASMLTGTGLQNIQYF
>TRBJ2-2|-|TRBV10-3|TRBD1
TGTGCCATCAGTGGGACAGGGCCCGGGGAGCTGTTTTTT
CAISGTGPGELFF
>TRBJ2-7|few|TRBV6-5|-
TGTGCCAGCAGCTCCTCCGGTTCCTACGAGCAGTACTTC
CASSSSGSYEQYF
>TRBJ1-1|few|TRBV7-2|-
TGTGCCAGCAGCTCGCAGGGGAACACTGAAGCTTTCTTT
CASSSQGNTEAFF
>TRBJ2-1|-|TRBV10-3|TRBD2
TGTGCCATCAGTGACAGGACTAGCGGGAGGGTGAATGAGCAGTTCTTC
CAISDRTSGRVNEQFF
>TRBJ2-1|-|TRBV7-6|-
TGTGCCAGCAGCACAACCAATGAGCAGTTCTTC
CASSTTNEQFF
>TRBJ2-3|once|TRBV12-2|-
TGTGCAAGTCGCTTAGTACGGACTAGTCCCTGCACAGATACGCAGTATTTT
CASRLVRTSPCTDTQYF
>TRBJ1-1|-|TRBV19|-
TGTGCCAGTAGTATGGGGCAGGGGAGAATGAACACTGAAGCTTTCTTT
CASSMGQGRMNTEAFF
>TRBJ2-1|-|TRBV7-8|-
TGTGCCAGCAGCTTAGAGCCCTTATCCTACAATGAGCAGTTCTTC
CASSLEPLSYNEQFF
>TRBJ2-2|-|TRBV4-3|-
TGCGCCAGCAGCCAAGATGCAGGCCACGGGGCGAACACCGGGGAGCTGTTTTTT
CASSQDAGHGANTGELFF
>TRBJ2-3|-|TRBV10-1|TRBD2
TGCGCCAGCAGTGAAGGTTGTTCGCGGGGGCCCAACAACTTTAGCGGGATGACAGATACGCAGTATTTT
CASSEGCSRGPNNFSGMTDTQYF
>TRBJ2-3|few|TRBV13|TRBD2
TGTGCCAGCAGCAGCCCCTATAGCGGGACCGATACGCAGTATTTT
CASSSPYSGTDTQYF
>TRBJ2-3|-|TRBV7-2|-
TGTGCCAGCAGCTTGGCCCCCAACAGGTTCACAGATACGCAGTATTTT
CASSLAPNRFTDTQYF
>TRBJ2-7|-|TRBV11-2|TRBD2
TGTGCCAGCAGCAGAGCGGGAGGATCACCCTACGAGCAGTACTTC
CASSRAGGSPYEQYF
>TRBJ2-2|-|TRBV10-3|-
TGTGCCATCAGGGATACGACAGGAGGTATGGAATCGGCGGACACCGGGGAGCTGTTTTTT
CAIRDTTGGMESADTGELFF
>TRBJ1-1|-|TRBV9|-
TGTGCCAGCAGTGGCGGGAACACTGAAGCTTTCTTT
CASSGGNTEAFF